The 19 T cell receptor beta chains below were found in one sample sequenced in a study of T cell changes during pregnancy in multiple sclerosis. Sequencing was performed with immunoSEQ multiplex PCR; in TCRdb, only in-frame clones are kept and a portion is missing. Of 80,000 to 95,000 clones in the sample, 90% to 95% are singletons; the top ten hold around 1.1%. Source: peripheral blood, taken in the second trimester of pregnancy. The receptors were gathered from a female donor with multiple sclerosis, enrolled in a pregnancy study.

This sequence joins TRBV18 and TRBJ2-5; maybe TRBD2 (6 bases). Germline V gives CDR1 KGHSH, CDR2 LQKENI. This CDR3 is built from 15 residues. V gave up 3 bases and J gave up 1 base, with 12 bases separating them. CDR3 DNA: TGTGCCAGCTCACCTTCCGGGGGAGGCCAAGAGACCCAGTACTTC. Translated: CASSPSGGGQETQYF.

This clone occurred once. This chain joins TRBV6-1 and TRBJ2-2, with 11 bases matching TRBD2. CDR3 length: 19 residues. V shed 2 bases and J 3 bases; nucleotides not matched to a gene: 11. Germline loops: CDR1 MNHNS, CDR2 SASEGT. The CDR3 DNA is TGTGCCAGCAGTGAAACCTGGACGGGACTAGCGGACTACACCGGGGAGCTGTTTTTT. This sequence encodes CASSETWTGLADYTGELFF.

This chain uses TRBV7-9 with TRBJ2-7, with a possible D match to TRBD2 (5 bases). In germline, CDR1 is SEHNR, CDR2 FQNEAQ (reference sequence). V lost 5 bases and J 3 bases, leaving 8 bases between the germline ends. The CDR3 consists of 12 residues. The chain's CDR3 is CASSPRGYEQYF. The CDR3 DNA is TGTGCCAGCAGCCCCCGGGGCTACGAGCAGTACTTC.

V gene TRBV7-2 combines with J gene TRBJ1-5; D not certain. Germline lookup yields CDR1 SGHTA and CDR2 FQGNSA. This CDR3 is built from 15 residues. V lost 4 bases, J lost 4 bases, and 14 bases lay in between. The CDR3 coding sequence is TGTGCCAGCAGCTGGGCGGGAGGCCGTAATCAGCCCCAGCATTTT. Amino acid sequence: CASSWAGGRNQPQHF.

J is TRBJ1-3 and V is TRBV7-2; 8 nucleotides align to TRBD1. The CDR3 is made up of 15 amino acids. The V gene's germline CDR1 is SGHTA and CDR2 FQGNSA. The J segment lost 3 bases and the V segment lost 5 bases, leaving 6 bases of the junction unmatched. CDR3 bases: TGTGCCAGCAGCCAAGGACAGGGTGGTGGAAACACCATATATTTT. Encoded protein: CASSQGQGGGNTIYF.

This rearrangement joins TRBV4-1 to TRBJ1-4; D possibly corresponds to TRBD1 (5 bases). This CDR3 contains 15 residues. Per the germline V gene, CDR1 is MGHRA and CDR2 is YSYEKL. Trimming removed 5 bases at V and 0 bases at J, with 10 bases between. Here the CDR3 DNA reads TGCGCCAGCAGCGCACCAGGGTCAACTAATGAAAAACTGTTTTTT. The encoded protein is CASSAPGSTNEKLFF.

This clone has a handful of counts. The V call is TRBV7-9, the J call TRBJ2-2, with TRBD2 identical over 9 bases. With 5 bases clipped from V and 4 bases from J, the junction kept 11 bases outside the gene matches. From germline, CDR1 is SEHNR and CDR2 FQNEAQ (reference sequence). This CDR3 spans 17 amino acids. CDR3 region: CASSTPHGGRATGELFF. The CDR3, as DNA: TGTGCCAGCAGCACACCCCATGGCGGGAGGGCCACCGGGGAGCTGTTTTTT.

This clone is a singleton in its sample. This chain joins TRBV27 and TRBJ1-1, with TRBD1 identical over 12 bases. The CDR3 is made up of 17 amino acids. Trimming took 2 bases from V and 0 from J; bases not matched to a gene: 4. CDR1 MNHEY and CDR2 SMNVEV come from the germline V gene (reference sequence). CDR3 loop: CASSLAGTGGLNTEAFF. DNA for the CDR3: TGTGCCAGCAGTTTAGCCGGGACAGGGGGCTTGAACACTGAAGCTTTCTTT.

The V and J genes are TRBV2 and TRBJ2-7, with a possible D match to TRBD2 (6 bases). The CDR3 extends over 11 amino acids. V was cut by 11 bases and J by 5 bases, with 13 bases left in between. Germline assignment: CDR1 SNHLY and CDR2 FYNNEI. The CDR3 reads CASSGEHEQYF. The CDR3 DNA reads as TGTGCCTCTTCGGGGGAGCACGAGCAGTACTTC.

The chain couples TRBV7-8 to TRBJ1-1; TRBD1 matches 8 bases. The length of the CDR3 is 15 residues. V lost 5 bases to trimming and J lost 0 bases; unmatched junction nucleotides: 5. Germline V gene data show CDR1 as SGHVS and CDR2 as FQNEAQ. The CDR3 region has the DNA TGTGCCAGCAGCACAACGACAGGGGTGAACACTGAAGCTTTCTTT. Translated: CASSTTTGVNTEAFF.

The chain employs TRBV6-1 and TRBJ2-1; 9 bases map to TRBD2. Trimming cost V 2 bases and J 15 bases; bases outside gene matches: 14. CDR1 MNHNS and CDR2 SASEGT come from the germline V gene. This CDR3 contains 15 residues. CDR3 in amino acids: CASSESEGAGGVVFF. In DNA, the CDR3 is TGTGCCAGCAGTGAAAGTGAAGGAGCGGGAGGTGTCGTGTTCTTC.

This chain links TRBV11-1 with TRBJ2-6; TRBD2 is a possible D gene (6 bases). Germline loops: CDR1 SGHAT, CDR2 FQDESV (reference sequence). This CDR3 spans 19 amino acids. V shed 6 bases and J shed 0 bases, with 21 bases lying between them. In nucleotides, the CDR3 is TGTGCCAGCAGTCCTGACCTCAGAGCGGGTTTCTCTGGGGCCAACGTCCTGACTTTC. It codes for CASSPDLRAGFSGANVLTF.

V is TRBV4-1 and J is TRBJ1-5; D is perhaps TRBD1 (6 bases). The CDR3 sequence is 14 residues long. Germline V gene lookup returns CDR1 MGHRA and CDR2 YSYEKL. V was shortened by 0 bases and J by 9 bases, with 12 bases between the two germline ends. The CDR3 nucleotides are TGCGCCAGCAGCCAAGATGGGGGCGGGGGGCCCCAGCATTTT. Amino acid sequence: CASSQDGGGGPQHF.

This clone came up once. CDR3 DNA: TGTGCCAGCGGCGGAGAGGCGGGAGGGCCGGCGGAGCAGTTCTTC. This encodes CASGGEAGGPAEQFF. The chain recombines TRBV6-1 with TRBJ2-1, with 9 bases matching TRBD2. V trimming: 8 bases; J trimming: 10 bases; junction bases outside the gene matches: 15. The CDR3 length is 15 residues. Germline CDR1 is MNHNS and CDR2 is SASEGT.

This clone has just a few counts. The chain joins TRBV9 to TRBJ2-1; D may be TRBD2 (5 bases). CDR1 is SGDLS and CDR2 is YYNGEE in the germline V gene. Trimming took off 0 bases at V and 6 bases at J, with 13 bases between the two ends. CDR3 size: 15 residues. The CDR3 coding sequence is TGTGCCAGCAGCGTAGCTAGTAGGCTAGCCAATGAGCAGTTCTTC. This codes for CASSVASRLANEQFF.

The genes are TRBV7-9 and TRBJ1-1; a possible D gene is TRBD1 (6 bases). V shed 5 bases and J shed 7 bases, with 11 bases lying between them. The CDR3 has 12 residues. Germline lookup yields CDR1 SEHNR and CDR2 FQNEAQ (reference sequence). CDR3 coding DNA: TGTGCCAGCAGCCCACTAGGGGGTGAAGCTTTCTTT. Protein product: CASSPLGGEAFF.

The gene calls are TRBV7-2 and TRBJ1-5; possible D gene TRBD1, 6 bases. This CDR3 has 15 residues. Germline assignment: CDR1 SGHTA and CDR2 FQGNSA. V shed 4 bases and J shed 1 base, with 11 bases lying between them. The CDR3 is CASSSVQGSNQPQHF. The CDR3 DNA follows: TGTGCCAGCAGCTCCGTCCAGGGGAGCAATCAGCCCCAGCATTTT. Full variable domain (outside the CDR3, taken from reference TRBV7-2 and TRBJ1-5): GAGVSQSPSNKVTEKGKDVELRCDPISGHTALYWYRQSLGQGLEFLIYFQGNSAPDKSGLPSDRFSAERTGGSVSTLTIQRTQQEDSAVYLCASSSVQGSNQPQHFGDGTRLSIL.

This chain joins TRBV19 and TRBJ2-5, with 9 nucleotides matching TRBD2. Germline V lookup: CDR1 LNHDA, CDR2 SQIVND (reference sequence). The J segment lost 1 base and the V segment lost 5 bases, leaving 5 bases of the junction unmatched. The CDR3 has 15 residues. CDR3 amino acids: CASSAGLAIQETQYF. The CDR3 coding sequence is TGTGCCAGTAGTGCAGGACTAGCGATCCAAGAGACCCAGTACTTC.

This chain joins TRBV6-6 and TRBJ2-7; 9 bases match TRBD1. The J segment lost 3 bases and the V segment lost 0 bases, leaving 6 bases of the junction unmatched. Germline V CDR1 and CDR2: MNHNY, SVGAGI (reference sequence). The CDR3 extends over 16 amino acids. DNA of the CDR3: TGTGCCAGCAGTTACTCGCCGGGACAGGGTTTCTACGAGCAGTACTTC. Translated: CASSYSPGQGFYEQYF.